Below are 30 T cell receptor beta chains sequenced from a single sample in a study of tumor-infiltrating lymphocytes in primary liver carcinoma. Between about 17 and 34 mg of unsorted bulk tissue served as the source from which RNA and DNA were co-extracted. A primer matching the constant region was used to make TCR beta cDNA from approximately 0.45 ug of total RNA. Three nested multiplex PCR rounds, a slightly modified ARM-PCR, produced the libraries for TCR beta. The first two PCR rounds used TRBV1-TRBV30 forward primers with a C-beta reverse primer, around 10 cycles each. TCRdb independently ran MiXCR on the multiplex PCR reads; one entry per CDR3 protein. The sample includes approximately 100,000 distinct CDR3 sequences, around two thirds of them seen just once. Sample: liver tumor tissue from sampling region 2. Subset reported: tumor region T2, inferior pole. The receptors were gathered from a woman aged 55-70 years with primary liver carcinoma and hepatitis B virus infection.

In the case of this clonotype: The conserved phenylalanine or tryptophan is not found at the CDR3 terminus, so this likely reflects a read error. J is TRBJ2-7 and V is TRBV4-2, with D tentatively TRBD1 (7 bases). Looked up from germline, CDR1 is LGHNA and CDR2 is YNFKEQ. This CDR3 comprises 17 residues. The CDR3 coding sequence is TGCACCAGCAGCCAAGACCTAGGTTACAGGGGACTCTACGAGCAGTACCTC. Its translation is CTSSQDLGYRGLYEQYL.

As concerns this clonotype: This may come from a read error, since a much larger clone is one base off. The CDR3 reads CASSGTSGCGEQFF. CDR3 nucleotides: TGCGCCAGCTCTGGGACTAGCGGATGTGGGGAGCAGTTCTTC. The V call is TRBV5-1, the J call TRBJ2-1; TRBD2 matches at 11 bases. CDR1 and CDR2 (germline): SGHRS, YFSETQ. The CDR3 sequence is 14 residues long. Losses at the gene ends were 7 bases for V and 10 bases for J; bases not matched to a gene: 10.

The rearrangement uses TRBV6-2 or TRBV6-3 and TRBJ2-5; D gene ambiguous. The germline V gene encodes CDR1 MNHEY and CDR2 SVGEGT. V shed 8 bases and J shed 4 bases, with 26 bases lying between them. The CDR3 is 17 amino acids. The CDR3 coding sequence is TGTGCCAGCGGTCACCTCTATATAGCCGGAGCACGAGAGACCCAGTACTTC. Translating gives CASGHLYIAGARETQYF.

Remarks on this clonotype: At one end, the junction sequence differs from germline, possibly due to a read error. This rearrangement joins TRBV11-2 to TRBJ2-2; D not resolved. The germline CDR1 and CDR2 sequences are SGHAT and FQNNGV. The length of the CDR3 is 13 residues. The CDR3 DNA reads as TGTGCCAGCAGCCATGGCAACACCTGGAAGCTGTTTTTC. This translates into CASSHGNTWKLFF.

This clonotype was recorded at least ten times. This sequence joins TRBV28 and TRBJ1-1; a weak D match, TRBD1 (6 bases). This CDR3 comprises 12 residues. V lost 4 bases and J lost 11, with 14 bases in between. In germline, CDR1 is MDHEN, CDR2 SYDVKM. The CDR3 loop reads CASSSGTPRAFF. CDR3 sequence (DNA): TGTGCCAGCAGTTCGGGGACACCTAGGGCTTTCTTT.

Worth noting for this clonotype: One end of the junction varies from germline; a read error may be responsible. The chain uses TRBV11-2 and TRBJ2-5; possibly TRBD2 for D (5 bases). There are 15 residues in the CDR3. Germline V gene sequence: CDR1 SGHAT, CDR2 FQNNGV. CDR3 sequence (DNA): TGTGCCAGCAGCTTAAGGTCAGCGGAAGAAGAGACTCAGTACTTC. Amino acid sequence: CASSLRSAEEETQYF.

This clonotype has ten or more counts. The J gene is TRBJ2-1, the V gene TRBV5-4, with TRBD1 matching 8 bases. Per germline, CDR1 SGHNT and CDR2 YYREEE (reference sequence). CDR3 length: 16 residues. V lost 0 bases, J lost 2 bases, and 4 bases stayed unmatched. The CDR3 DNA follows: TGTGCCAGCAGCTTGGCAGGGGGCAATACCTACAATGAGCAGTTCTTC. As protein: CASSLAGGNTYNEQFF.

Note on this clonotype: Mismatch with germline at one junction end may stem from a read error. The chain is built from TRBV5-1 and TRBJ2-6; the D gene is possibly TRBD1 (6 bases). Looked up from germline, CDR1 is SGHRS and CDR2 is YFSETQ. The CDR3 extends over 18 amino acids. The CDR3 sequence is CASSSPTGSSSGANLLTF. For the CDR3, the DNA is TGCGCCAGCAGCTCTCCGACAGGTTCAAGCTCTGGGGCCAACCTCCTGACTTTC.

This clonotype has at least ten counts. The chain uses TRBV30 and TRBJ1-1; 7 nucleotides align to TRBD1. CDR1 is GTSNPN, CDR2 SVGIG, per germline (reference sequence). The CDR3 totals 14 residues. V lost 5 bases to trimming and J lost 1 base; unmatched junction nucleotides: 7. DNA of the CDR3: TGTGCCTGGGATATCCGGGACAGGAACACTGAAGCTTTCTTT. This translates into CAWDIRDRNTEAFF.

The rearrangement uses TRBV28 and TRBJ2-7; D may be TRBD2 (6 bases). Per germline, CDR1 MDHEN and CDR2 SYDVKM. Trimming took off 5 bases at V and 3 bases at J, with 14 bases between the two ends. This CDR3 region has 14 residues. CDR3 loop: CASSAPGDSYEQYF. DNA for the CDR3: TGTGCCAGCAGTGCCCCGGGAGACAGCTACGAGCAGTACTTC.

The V call is TRBV6-1, the J call TRBJ2-1; 12 nucleotides agree with TRBD2. Germline V CDR1 and CDR2: MNHNS, SASEGT. The CDR3 sequence is 16 residues long. Trimming removed 9 bases from V and 8 bases from J; junction bases left unmatched: 14. The CDR3 DNA follows: TGTGCCAGTAATGGCCAACTAGCGGGAGGTTTAGATGAGCAGTTCTTC. This encodes CASNGQLAGGLDEQFF.

The V gene is TRBV19, the J gene TRBJ2-7; TRBD1 matches 7 bases. The CDR3 length is 15 residues. Germline assignment: CDR1 LNHDA and CDR2 SQIVND (reference sequence). Trimming cost V 5 bases and J 6 bases; bases outside gene matches: 13. For the CDR3, the DNA is TGTGCCAGTAGTCGGGACAGCTTCTCCATCGGCGAGCAGTACTTC. Translating gives CASSRDSFSIGEQYF.

The chain joins TRBV28 to TRBJ1-5; the D gene is possibly TRBD1 (6 bases). Per the germline V gene, CDR1 is MDHEN and CDR2 is SYDVKM. The CDR3 is 14 residues long. V was pared by 10 bases and J by 7 bases, with 20 bases between. CDR3 amino acids: CAIIKQGYRQPQHF. Here the CDR3 DNA reads TGTGCCATCATCAAACAGGGATACAGACAGCCCCAGCATTTT.

The J gene is TRBJ2-7, the V gene TRBV5-4; D may be TRBD2 (5 bases). Trimming took 4 bases from V and 3 from J, leaving 14 bases between them. Germline CDR1 is SGHNT and CDR2 is YYREEE (reference sequence). The CDR3 loop spans 14 amino acids. The chain's CDR3 is CASSLVLGGYEQYF. CDR3 sequence (DNA): TGTGCCAGCAGCCTGGTGCTAGGAGGCTACGAGCAGTACTTC.

With respect to this clonotype: This may arise from a read error, as a much more abundant clone is one base away. CDR3 amino acids: CASSQGDRAGYTF. The CDR3 DNA follows: TGTGCCAGCAGCCAGGGGGACAGGGCTGGCTACACCTTC. The genes are TRBV14 and TRBJ1-2; the match to TRBD1 covers 9 bases. This CDR3 is built from 13 residues. After removal of 3 bases from V and 7 bases from J, the junction contained 3 bases not matched to a gene. CDR1 SGHDN and CDR2 FVKESK come from the germline V gene. The full variable domain, its missing parts supplied by reference TRBV14 and TRBJ1-2, is EAGVTQFPSHSVIEKGQTVTLRCDPISGHDNLYWYRRVMGKEIKFLLHFVKESKQDESGMPNNRFLAERTGGTYSTLKVQPAELEDSGVYFCASSQGDRAGYTFGSGTRLTVV.

The V gene is TRBV6-4, the J gene TRBJ2-5; TRBD1 matches 9 bases. Germline V gives CDR1 MRHNA, CDR2 SNTAGT. The CDR3 is 13 amino acids. The V gene end was trimmed by 7 bases and the J gene end by 8 bases; junction bases not matched to a gene: 8. The CDR3 bases are TGTGCCAGCACCGACGGGGACAGGGACACCCAGTACTTC. Amino acid sequence: CASTDGDRDTQYF.

The rearrangement links TRBV29-1 to TRBJ2-7; tentatively, D is TRBD2 (7 bases). The CDR3 is made up of 13 amino acids. Germline CDR1 reads SQVTM; CDR2 reads ANQGSEA. The germline V and J ends were trimmed by 3 bases and 9 bases, with 18 bases remaining between them. As DNA, the CDR3 is TGCAGCGTTGAGGGGGGGCTAGCGGACTGGCAGTACTTC. It specifies CSVEGGLADWQYF.

Concerning this clonotype: A junction end diverges from the germline sequence, so it may reflect a read error. The chain uses TRBV5-5 and TRBJ1-1; 7 bases line up with TRBD1. This CDR3 region has 15 residues. Germline loops: CDR1 SGHKS, CDR2 YYEKEE (reference sequence). The CDR3 bases are TGTGTCAGCAGCTTGAAGGGGGCGGAGGACACTGAAGCTTTCTTT. It codes for CVSSLKGAEDTEAFF.

This clonotype was recorded at least ten times. The chain links TRBV5-8 to TRBJ2-3; D uncertain. Deletions cut 0 bases from V and 2 bases from J, with 10 bases between. The CDR3 spans 15 residues. Germline loops: CDR1 SGHTS, CDR2 YDEGEE. CDR3 nucleotides: TGTGCCAGCAGCTTGGGGACCCATTCCACAGATACGCAGTATTTT. Its translation is CASSLGTHSTDTQYF.

The V and J genes are TRBV29-1 and TRBJ2-5; the D gene is possibly TRBD1 (6 bases). Between the trimmed V and J ends, which lost 4 bases and 7 bases, there was a span of 22 bases. The CDR3 length is 15 residues. Germline loops: CDR1 SQVTM, CDR2 ANQGSEA. The CDR3: CSVGSGIGGLGTQYF. The CDR3 DNA sequence: TGCAGCGTTGGGTCCGGGATAGGGGGTCTTGGGACCCAGTACTTC.

Details on this clonotype: Mismatch with germline at one junction end may stem from a read error. This chain links TRBV10-3 with TRBJ2-1, with 7 bases that match TRBD1. Germline V gene lookup returns CDR1 ENHRY and CDR2 SYGVKD. There are 13 residues in the CDR3. The CDR3: CAIGTRQGNEKFF. For the CDR3, the DNA is TGTGCCATCGGTACCCGACAGGGAAATGAGAAGTTCTTC.

Concerning this clonotype itself: This CDR3 fails to terminate in the conserved phenylalanine or tryptophan, so it likely reflects a read error. CDR3 sequence (DNA): TGTGCCAACAGAAATGAGGTGTGGACGGCCTCCTACAATGAGCAGTTCCTC. This codes for CANRNEVWTASYNEQFL. The J gene is TRBJ2-1, the V gene TRBV12-3 or TRBV12-4, with D uncertain. There are 17 residues in the CDR3. V lost 10 bases, J lost 0 bases, and 22 bases lay in between.

This clonotype showed up just a few times. The conserved phenylalanine or tryptophan normally closing the CDR3 is absent here, so this likely arose from a read error. The V gene is TRBV2, the J gene TRBJ2-2; D is undetermined. This CDR3 has 12 amino acids. Germline V gene lookup returns CDR1 SNHLY and CDR2 FYNNEI. V gave up 8 bases and J gave up 1 base, with 5 bases separating them. The DNA for the CDR3 is TGTGCCAGCGAACGGAACACCGGGGAGCTGTTTCTT. It specifies CASERNTGELFL.

A few counts support this clonotype. A much larger clone differs by one base, so this may be a read error. In DNA, the CDR3 is TGTGCCATCAGTGAGAGGGACGGGGGACCAACAGATACGCAGTATTTT. Protein: CAISERDGGPTDTQYF. The chain employs TRBV10-3 and TRBJ2-3; tentatively, D is TRBD2 (6 bases). Trimming pared 2 bases from V and 3 bases from J, leaving 15 bases between. The CDR3 consists of 16 residues. Germline lookup yields CDR1 ENHRY and CDR2 SYGVKD.

This rearrangement joins TRBV6-6 to TRBJ1-1; D gene unclear. CDR3 length: 14 amino acids. Per germline, CDR1 MNHNY and CDR2 SVGAGI (reference sequence). The V end lost 4 bases, the J end lost 4 bases, and 13 bases lay between the germline ends. The CDR3 nucleotides are TGTGCCAGCAGTTTTGTGGCTTATAGCACTGAAGCTTTCTTT. Protein: CASSFVAYSTEAFF.

This rearrangement joins TRBV20-1 to TRBJ2-7; a possible D gene is TRBD2 (6 bases). The CDR3 sequence is 12 residues long. V shed 3 bases and J shed 5 bases, with 11 bases lying between them. Germline V gene data show CDR1 as DFQATT and CDR2 as SNEGSKA (reference sequence). CDR3 sequence (DNA): TGCAGTGCTAGTGCGAGGACTAACGAGCAGTACTTC. The encoded protein is CSASARTNEQYF.

Relative to its sample, this clonotype is medium-sized. The chain combines TRBV5-6 with TRBJ2-1, with TRBD2 matching 8 bases. The CDR3 runs 17 residues. CDR1 and CDR2 from the germline V gene are SGHDT and YYEEEE. Trimming removed 4 bases from V and 6 bases from J; junction bases left unmatched: 15. CDR3 sequence (DNA): TGTGCCAGCAGCCCCCGGGGGGGGGCATCTGTTCTCAATGAGCAGTTCTTC. Translating it yields CASSPRGGASVLNEQFF.

This clonotype was found many times. This chain connects TRBV5-6 to TRBJ2-1; 13 bases agree with TRBD2. The CDR3 sequence is 14 residues long. Germline trimming cut 3 bases from V and 13 bases from J; bases unmatched to any gene: 7. The germline CDR1 and CDR2 sequences are SGHDT and YYEEEE. This CDR3 reads CASSSRTSGSFQFF. CDR3 bases: TGTGCCAGCAGCTCGCGGACTAGCGGGAGTTTCCAGTTCTTC.

This clonotype turned up a few times. With a much larger clone just one base away, this may be a read error. A read error is likely, as this CDR3 ends without the conserved phenylalanine or tryptophan. V and J are TRBV7-8 and TRBJ2-7, with D unresolved. CDR3 size: 14 residues. Germline CDR1 and CDR2: SGHVS and FQNEAQ. Trimming took off 0 bases at V and 1 base at J, with 7 bases between the two ends. For the CDR3, the DNA is TGTGCCAGCAGCTTAGCAAGGCGGTCCTACGAGCAGTACTTA. Its protein is CASSLARRSYEQYL.

A remark on this clonotype: A much larger clone lies a single base off, so this may be a read error. V and J are TRBV14 and TRBJ2-1; D may be TRBD1 or TRBD2 (5 bases each). Looked up from germline, CDR1 is SGHDN and CDR2 is FVKESK. The CDR3 length is 16 residues. The chain's CDR3 is CASSHRTRTQGDEKFF. The CDR3 DNA is TGTGCCAGCAGCCACCGAACTAGGACCCAGGGAGATGAGAAGTTCTTC.